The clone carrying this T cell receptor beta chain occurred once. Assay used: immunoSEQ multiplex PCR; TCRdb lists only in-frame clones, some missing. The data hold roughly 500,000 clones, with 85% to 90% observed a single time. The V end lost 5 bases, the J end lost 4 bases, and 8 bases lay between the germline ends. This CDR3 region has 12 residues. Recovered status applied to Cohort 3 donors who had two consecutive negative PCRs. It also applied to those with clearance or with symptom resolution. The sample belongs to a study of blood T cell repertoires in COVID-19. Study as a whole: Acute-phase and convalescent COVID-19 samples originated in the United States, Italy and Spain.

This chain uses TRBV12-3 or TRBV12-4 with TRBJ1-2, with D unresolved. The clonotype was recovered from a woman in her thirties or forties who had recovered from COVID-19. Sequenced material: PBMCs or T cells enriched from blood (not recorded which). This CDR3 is CASSPRVYGYTF. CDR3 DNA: TGTGCCAGCAGTCCCCGGGTCTATGGCTACACCTTC.